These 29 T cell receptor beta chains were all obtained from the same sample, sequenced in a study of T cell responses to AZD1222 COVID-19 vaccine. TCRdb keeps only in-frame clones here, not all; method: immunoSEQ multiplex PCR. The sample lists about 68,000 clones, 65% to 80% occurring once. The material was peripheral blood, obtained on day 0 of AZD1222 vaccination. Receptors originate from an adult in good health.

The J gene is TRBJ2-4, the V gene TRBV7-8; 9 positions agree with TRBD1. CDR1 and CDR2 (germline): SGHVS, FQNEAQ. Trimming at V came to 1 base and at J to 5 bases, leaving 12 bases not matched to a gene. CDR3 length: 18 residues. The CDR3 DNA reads TGTGCCAGCAGCTTAGTAAGGGGACAGGGCCCTGGACAAAACATTCAGTACTTC. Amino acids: CASSLVRGQGPGQNIQYF.

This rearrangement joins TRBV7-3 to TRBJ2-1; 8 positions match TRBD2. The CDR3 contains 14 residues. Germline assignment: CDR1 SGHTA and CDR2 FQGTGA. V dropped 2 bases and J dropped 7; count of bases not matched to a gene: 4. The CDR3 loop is CASSLGGLVNEQFF. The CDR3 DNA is TGTGCCAGCAGCTTAGGGGGACTAGTGAATGAGCAGTTCTTC.

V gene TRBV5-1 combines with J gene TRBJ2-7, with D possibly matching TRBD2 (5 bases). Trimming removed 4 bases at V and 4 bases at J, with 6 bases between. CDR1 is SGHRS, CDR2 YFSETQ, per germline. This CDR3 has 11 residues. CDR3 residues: CASSAGYEQYF. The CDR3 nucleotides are TGCGCCAGCAGCGCGGGTTACGAGCAGTACTTC.

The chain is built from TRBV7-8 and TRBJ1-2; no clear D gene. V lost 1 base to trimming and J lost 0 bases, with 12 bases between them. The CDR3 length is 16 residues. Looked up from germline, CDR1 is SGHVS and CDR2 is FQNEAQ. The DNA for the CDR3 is TGTGCCAGCAGCTTAGGATTAGCGATGGCTAACTATGGCTACACCTTC. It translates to CASSLGLAMANYGYTF.

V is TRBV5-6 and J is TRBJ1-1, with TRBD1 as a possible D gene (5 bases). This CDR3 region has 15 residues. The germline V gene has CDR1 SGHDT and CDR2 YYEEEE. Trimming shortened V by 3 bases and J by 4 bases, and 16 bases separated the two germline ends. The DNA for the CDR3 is TGTGCCAGCAGCTGGGGGGTTCGGACTGGCACTGAAGCTTTCTTT. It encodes CASSWGVRTGTEAFF.

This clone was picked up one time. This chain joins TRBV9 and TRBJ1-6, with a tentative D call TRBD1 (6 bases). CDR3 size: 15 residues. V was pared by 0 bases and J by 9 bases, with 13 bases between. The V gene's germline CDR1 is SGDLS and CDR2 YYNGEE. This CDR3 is CASSVASGVGSPLHF. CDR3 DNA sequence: TGTGCCAGCAGCGTAGCATCAGGGGTAGGTTCACCCCTCCACTTT. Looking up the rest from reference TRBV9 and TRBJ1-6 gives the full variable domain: DSGVTQTPKHLITATGQRVTLRCSPRSGDLSVYWYQQSLDQGLQFLIQYYNGEERAKGNILERFSAQQFPDLHSELNLSSLELGDSALYFCASSVASGVGSPLHFGNGTRLTVT.

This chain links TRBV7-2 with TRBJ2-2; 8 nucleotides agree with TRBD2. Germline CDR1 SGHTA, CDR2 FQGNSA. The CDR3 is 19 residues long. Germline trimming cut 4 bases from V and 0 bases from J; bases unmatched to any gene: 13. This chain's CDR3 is CASSSHRVGGASNTGELFF. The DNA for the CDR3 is TGTGCCAGCAGCTCCCACAGGGTCGGGGGGGCTTCGAACACCGGGGAGCTGTTTTTT.

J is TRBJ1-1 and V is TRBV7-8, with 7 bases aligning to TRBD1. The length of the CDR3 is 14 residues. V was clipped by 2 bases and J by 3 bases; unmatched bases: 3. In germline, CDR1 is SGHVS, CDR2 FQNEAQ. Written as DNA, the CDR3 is TGTGCCAGCAGCTTAAACAGGGGCGACACTGAAGCTTTCTTT. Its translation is CASSLNRGDTEAFF.

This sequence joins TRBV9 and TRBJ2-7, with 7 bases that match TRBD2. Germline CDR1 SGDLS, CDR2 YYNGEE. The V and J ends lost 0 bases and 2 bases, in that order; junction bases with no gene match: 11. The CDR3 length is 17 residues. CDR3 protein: CASSVGTFAGDTYEQYF. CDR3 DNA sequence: TGTGCCAGCAGCGTAGGAACTTTCGCGGGGGATACCTACGAGCAGTACTTC. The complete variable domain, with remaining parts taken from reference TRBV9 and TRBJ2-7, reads DSGVTQTPKHLITATGQRVTLRCSPRSGDLSVYWYQQSLDQGLQFLIQYYNGEERAKGNILERFSAQQFPDLHSELNLSSLELGDSALYFCASSVGTFAGDTYEQYFGPGTRLTVT.

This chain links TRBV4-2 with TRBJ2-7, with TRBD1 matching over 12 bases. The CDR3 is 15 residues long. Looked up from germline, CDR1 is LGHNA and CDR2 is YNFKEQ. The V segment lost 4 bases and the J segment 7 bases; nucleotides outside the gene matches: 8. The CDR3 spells CASSRWGQGAREQYF. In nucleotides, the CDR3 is TGTGCCAGCAGCCGGTGGGGACAGGGGGCGCGGGAGCAGTACTTC.

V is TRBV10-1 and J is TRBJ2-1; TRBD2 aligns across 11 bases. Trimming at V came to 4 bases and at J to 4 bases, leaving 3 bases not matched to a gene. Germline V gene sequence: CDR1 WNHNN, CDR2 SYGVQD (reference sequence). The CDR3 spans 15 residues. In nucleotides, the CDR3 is TGCGCCAGCAGTGGACCTAGCGGGGGGTACAATGAGCAGTTCTTC. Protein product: CASSGPSGGYNEQFF.

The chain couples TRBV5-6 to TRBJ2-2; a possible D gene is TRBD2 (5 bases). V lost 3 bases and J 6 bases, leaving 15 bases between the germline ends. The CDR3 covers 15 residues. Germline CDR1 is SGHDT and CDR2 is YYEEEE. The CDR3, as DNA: TGTGCCAGCAGCTCGGTCGGGGTAGTAGCCGGGGAGCTGTTTTTT. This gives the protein CASSSVGVVAGELFF.

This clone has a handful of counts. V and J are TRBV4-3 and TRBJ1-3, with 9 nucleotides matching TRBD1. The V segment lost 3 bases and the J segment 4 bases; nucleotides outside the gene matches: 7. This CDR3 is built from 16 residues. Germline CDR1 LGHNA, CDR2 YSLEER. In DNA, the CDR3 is TGCGCCAGCAGCCACAACACCGGGACAGGGGGAAACACCATATATTTT. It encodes CASSHNTGTGGNTIYF.

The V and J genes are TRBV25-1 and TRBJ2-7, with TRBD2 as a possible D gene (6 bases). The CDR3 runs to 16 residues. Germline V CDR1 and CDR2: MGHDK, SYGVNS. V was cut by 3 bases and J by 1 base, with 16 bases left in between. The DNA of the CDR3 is TGTGCCAGCAGTGACCCGATGATGGGGGGATCCTACGAGCAGTACTTC. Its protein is CASSDPMMGGSYEQYF.

CDR3 sequence: CASSPRQGSRSGELFF. DNA for the CDR3: TGTGCCAGCAGTCCGAGACAGGGGAGTAGGTCCGGGGAGCTGTTTTTT. This chain links TRBV3-1 (or the pseudogene TRBV3-2) with TRBJ2-2; TRBD1 matches at 8 bases. In germline, CDR1 is LGHDT, CDR2 YNNKEL (reference sequence). V shed 6 bases and J 6 bases; nucleotides not matched to a gene: 12. The CDR3 has 16 residues.

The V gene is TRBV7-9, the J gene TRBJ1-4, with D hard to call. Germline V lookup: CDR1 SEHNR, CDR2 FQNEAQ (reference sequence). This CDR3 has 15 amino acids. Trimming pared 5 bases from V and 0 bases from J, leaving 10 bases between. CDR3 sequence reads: CASSPQMTTNEKLFF. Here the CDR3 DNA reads TGTGCCAGCAGCCCACAGATGACAACTAATGAAAAACTGTTTTTT.

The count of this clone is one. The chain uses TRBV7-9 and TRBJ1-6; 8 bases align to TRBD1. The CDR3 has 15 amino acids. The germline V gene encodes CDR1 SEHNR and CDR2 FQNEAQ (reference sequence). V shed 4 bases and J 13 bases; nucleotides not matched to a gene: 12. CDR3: CASSSAPGQALPLHF. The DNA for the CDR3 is TGTGCCAGCAGCTCAGCTCCGGGACAGGCGCTTCCCCTCCACTTT. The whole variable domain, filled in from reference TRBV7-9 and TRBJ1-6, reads DTGVSQNPRHKITKRGQNVTFRCDPISEHNRLYWYRQTLGQGPEFLTYFQNEAQLEKSRLLSDRFSAERPKGSFSTLEIQRTEQGDSAMYLCASSSAPGQALPLHFGNGTRLTVT.

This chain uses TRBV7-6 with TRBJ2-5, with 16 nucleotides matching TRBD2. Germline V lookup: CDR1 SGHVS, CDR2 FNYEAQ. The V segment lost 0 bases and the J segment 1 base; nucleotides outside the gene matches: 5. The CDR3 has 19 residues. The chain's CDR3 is CASSLAGTSGGDPQETQYF. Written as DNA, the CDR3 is TGTGCCAGCAGCTTAGCGGGGACTAGCGGGGGGGACCCCCAAGAGACCCAGTACTTC.

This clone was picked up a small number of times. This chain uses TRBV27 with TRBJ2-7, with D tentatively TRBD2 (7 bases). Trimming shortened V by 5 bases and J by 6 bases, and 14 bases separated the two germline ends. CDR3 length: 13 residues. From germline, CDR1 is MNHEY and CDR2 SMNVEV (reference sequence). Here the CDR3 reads CASSGTGRGEQYF. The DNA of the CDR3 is TGTGCCAGCAGTGGAACAGGGAGGGGCGAGCAGTACTTC.

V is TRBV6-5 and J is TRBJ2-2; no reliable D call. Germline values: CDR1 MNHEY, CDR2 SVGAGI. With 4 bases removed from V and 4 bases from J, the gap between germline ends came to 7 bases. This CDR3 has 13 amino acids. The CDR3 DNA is TGTGCCAGCAGTTTCCGGACCACCGGGGAGCTGTTTTTT. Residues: CASSFRTTGELFF.

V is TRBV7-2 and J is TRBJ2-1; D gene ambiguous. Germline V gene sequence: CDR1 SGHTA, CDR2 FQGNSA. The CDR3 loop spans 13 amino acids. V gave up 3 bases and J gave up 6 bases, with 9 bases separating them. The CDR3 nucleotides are TGTGCCAGCAGCTTCCGCCTCGGCAATGAGCAGTTCTTC. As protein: CASSFRLGNEQFF.

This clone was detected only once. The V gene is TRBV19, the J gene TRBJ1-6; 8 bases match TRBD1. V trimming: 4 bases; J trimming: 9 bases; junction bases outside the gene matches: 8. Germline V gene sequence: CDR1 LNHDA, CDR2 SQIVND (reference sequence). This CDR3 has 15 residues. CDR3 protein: CASSTGQGSSSPLHF. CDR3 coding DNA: TGTGCCAGTAGTACAGGACAGGGAAGCAGTTCACCCCTCCACTTT.

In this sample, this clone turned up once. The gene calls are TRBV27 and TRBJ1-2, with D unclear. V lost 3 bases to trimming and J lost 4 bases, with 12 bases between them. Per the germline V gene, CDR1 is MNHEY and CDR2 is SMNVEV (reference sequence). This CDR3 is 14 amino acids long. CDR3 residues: CASSLTLGTYGYTF. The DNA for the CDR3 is TGTGCCAGCAGTTTGACTCTGGGTACCTATGGCTACACCTTC.

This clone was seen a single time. The CDR3 coding sequence is TGTGCCAGCAGCTTGGCCTGGGGGGGCTCCTACAATGAGCAGTTCTTC. Its translation is CASSLAWGGSYNEQFF. The chain employs TRBV5-4 and TRBJ2-1, with 7 positions matching TRBD2. Looked up from germline, CDR1 is SGHNT and CDR2 is YYREEE (reference sequence). The CDR3 runs 16 residues. The V segment lost 0 bases and the J segment 0 bases; nucleotides outside the gene matches: 3.

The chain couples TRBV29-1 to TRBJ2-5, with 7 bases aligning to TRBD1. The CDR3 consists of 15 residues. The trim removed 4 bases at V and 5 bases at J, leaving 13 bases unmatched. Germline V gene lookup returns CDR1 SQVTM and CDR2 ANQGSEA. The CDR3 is CSVVGQPRTGETQYF. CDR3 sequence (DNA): TGCAGCGTTGTGGGACAGCCCCGAACAGGGGAGACCCAGTACTTC.

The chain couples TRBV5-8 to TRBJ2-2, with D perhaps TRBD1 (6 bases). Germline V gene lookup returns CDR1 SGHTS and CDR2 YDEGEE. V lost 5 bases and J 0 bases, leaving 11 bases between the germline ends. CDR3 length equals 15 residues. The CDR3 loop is CASSQGQTNTGELFF. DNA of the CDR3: TGTGCCAGCAGTCAAGGACAGACGAACACCGGGGAGCTGTTTTTT.

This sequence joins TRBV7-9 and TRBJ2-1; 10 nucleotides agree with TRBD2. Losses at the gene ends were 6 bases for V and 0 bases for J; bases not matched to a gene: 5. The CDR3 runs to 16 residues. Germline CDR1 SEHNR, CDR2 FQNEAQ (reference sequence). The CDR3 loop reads CASRPSGGSSYNEQFF. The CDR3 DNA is TGTGCCAGCAGACCTAGCGGGGGAAGCTCCTACAATGAGCAGTTCTTC.

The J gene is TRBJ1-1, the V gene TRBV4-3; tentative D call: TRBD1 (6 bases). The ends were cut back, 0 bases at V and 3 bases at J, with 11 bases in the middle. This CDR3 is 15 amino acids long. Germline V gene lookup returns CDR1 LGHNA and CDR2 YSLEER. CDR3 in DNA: TGCGCCAGCAGCCAAGATGGGGGCACGGACACTGAAGCTTTCTTT. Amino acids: CASSQDGGTDTEAFF.

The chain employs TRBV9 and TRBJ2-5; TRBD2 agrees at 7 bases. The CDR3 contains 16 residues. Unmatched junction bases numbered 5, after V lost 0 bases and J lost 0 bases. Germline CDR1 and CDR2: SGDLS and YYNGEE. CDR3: CASSVDGGGYQETQYF. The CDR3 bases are TGTGCCAGCAGCGTAGATGGCGGGGGTTACCAAGAGACCCAGTACTTC.